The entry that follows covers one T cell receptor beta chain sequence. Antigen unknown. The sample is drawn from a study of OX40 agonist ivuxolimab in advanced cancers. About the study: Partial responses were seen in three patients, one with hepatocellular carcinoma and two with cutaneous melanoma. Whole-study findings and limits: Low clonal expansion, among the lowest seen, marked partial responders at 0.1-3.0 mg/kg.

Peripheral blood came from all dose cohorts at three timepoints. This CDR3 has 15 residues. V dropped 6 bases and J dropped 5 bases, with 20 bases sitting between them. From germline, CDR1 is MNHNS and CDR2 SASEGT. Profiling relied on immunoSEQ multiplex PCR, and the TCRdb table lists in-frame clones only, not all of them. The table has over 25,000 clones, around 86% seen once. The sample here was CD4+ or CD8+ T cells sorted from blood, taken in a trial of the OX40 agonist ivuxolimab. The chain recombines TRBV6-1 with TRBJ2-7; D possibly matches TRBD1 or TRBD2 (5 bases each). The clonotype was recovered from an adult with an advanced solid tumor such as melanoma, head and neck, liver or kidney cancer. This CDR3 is CASRLYRDRGHEQYF. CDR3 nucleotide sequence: TGTGCCAGCAGACTTTACCGGGACCGGGGCCACGAGCAGTACTTC.